Shown below are 24 T cell receptor beta chains from a single sample sequenced in a study of cytomegalovirus exposure and HLA in healthy donors. PCR amplification relied on 60 Vbeta primers (plus 13 Jbeta primers). Produced via immunoSEQ multiplex PCR; TCRdb's table is partial and in-frame only. Counted here are tens of thousands of clones, more than 70% occurring once; the ten biggest clones make up about 53%. The material sequenced was PBMCs. The receptors stem from a man aged 45-65 years in good health and CMV-seropositive.

The rearrangement uses TRBV6-1 and TRBJ1-2, with a weak D call TRBD1 (5 bases). V dropped 6 bases and J dropped 5 bases, with 16 bases sitting between them. Germline V gene lookup returns CDR1 MNHNS and CDR2 SASEGT. The CDR3 consists of 14 residues. Written as DNA, the CDR3 is TGTGCCAGCAGGGACGGTGGCAGGGTATATGGCTACACCTTC. It yields the protein CASRDGGRVYGYTF.

V and J are TRBV18 and TRBJ1-2, with TRBD1 matching 9 bases. Germline V gives CDR1 KGHSH, CDR2 LQKENI. The CDR3 is 16 amino acids. J gave up 6 bases and V 5 bases, and 13 bases lay outside the gene matches. The CDR3 DNA follows: TGTGCCAGCTCATCCAAACAGGGGGCGTATTGGAATGGCTACACCTTC. This gives the protein CASSSKQGAYWNGYTF.

The CDR3 nucleotides are TGTGCCAGCAGTCGTCAGGGAATGAACACTGAAGCTTTCTTT. Encoded protein: CASSRQGMNTEAFF. This chain links TRBV6-5 with TRBJ1-1, with TRBD1 as a possible D gene (5 bases). The CDR3 is made up of 14 amino acids. Germline loops: CDR1 MNHEY, CDR2 SVGAGI. V gave up 5 bases and J gave up 0 bases, with 10 bases separating them.

This clone appeared a few times. V is TRBV19 and J is TRBJ1-4; a possible D gene is TRBD1 (5 bases). The germline V gene encodes CDR1 LNHDA and CDR2 SQIVND (reference sequence). V dropped 8 bases and J dropped 8 bases, with 15 bases sitting between them. The CDR3 loop spans 13 amino acids. The CDR3 sequence: CASGRSGGEKLFF. Here the CDR3 DNA reads TGTGCCAGTGGCCGCAGTGGGGGGGAAAAACTGTTTTTT.

The chain links TRBV5-1 to TRBJ2-6, with D possibly matching TRBD1 (6 bases). Germline CDR1 SGHRS, CDR2 YFSETQ. The CDR3 totals 17 residues. Deletions cut 1 base from V and 2 bases from J, with 13 bases between. DNA of the CDR3: TGCGCCAGCAGCTTGATGTTCAGGGGCGCTGGGGCCAACGTCCTGACTTTC. It encodes CASSLMFRGAGANVLTF.

This clone occurred a few times. The chain joins TRBV18 to TRBJ1-2; 11 bases fit TRBD1. Germline V gene data show CDR1 as KGHSH and CDR2 as LQKENI. V shed 5 bases and J 8 bases; nucleotides not matched to a gene: 13. The CDR3 covers 16 residues. The CDR3 DNA reads TGTGCCAGCTCATCCACTTTCACGGACAGGGGGCGAGGCTACACCTTC. This codes for CASSSTFTDRGRGYTF.

Worth noting for this clone: The junction departs from germline at one end; a sequencing error may be responsible. The chain uses TRBV4-2 and TRBJ2-6; 13 bases line up with TRBD2. CDR1 LGHNA and CDR2 YNFKEQ come from the germline V gene. CDR3 size: 19 residues. The CDR3 region has the DNA TGTGCCAGCAGCCAAATGGGACTAGCGGGAAGTTCTGAGGCCAACGTCCTGACTTTC. It codes for CASSQMGLAGSSEANVLTF.

This chain joins TRBV4-1 and TRBJ2-3; 8 bases are a match to TRBD1. V was pared by 4 bases and J by 4 bases, with 10 bases of the junction left unmatched. CDR3 length equals 16 residues. Germline CDR1 reads MGHRA; CDR2 reads YSYEKL. CDR3 DNA: TGCGCCAGCAGCCGACCGGGACAGGTGGGGCCAGATACGCAGTATTTT. It translates to CASSRPGQVGPDTQYF.

This clone occurred once. The gene calls are TRBV27 and TRBJ2-7; D is perhaps TRBD2 (6 bases). V dropped 0 bases and J dropped 2 bases, with 11 bases sitting between them. Looked up from germline, CDR1 is MNHEY and CDR2 is SMNVEV (reference sequence). The CDR3 length is 15 residues. The CDR3 DNA is TGTGCCAGCAGTTTATCAGGGGACTCTACCTACGAGCAGTACTTC. Protein product: CASSLSGDSTYEQYF.

This chain connects TRBV27 to TRBJ1-5, with 8 bases that match TRBD1. Germline values: CDR1 MNHEY, CDR2 SMNVEV (reference sequence). The CDR3 contains 17 residues. V lost 7 bases to trimming and J lost 2 bases; unmatched junction nucleotides: 13. CDR3 DNA sequence: TGTGCCAGCAAACCGGACAGGGCCCGTTACGGCAATCAGCCCCAGCATTTT. Protein sequence: CASKPDRARYGNQPQHF.

The table lists this clone with a few counts. A single base is all that separates this from a far larger clone, so a read error is likely. The chain carries TRBV4-3 and TRBJ2-1; D gene ambiguous. This CDR3 has 17 amino acids. Trimming pared 0 bases from V and 3 bases from J, leaving 15 bases between. The V gene's germline CDR1 is LGHNA and CDR2 YSLEER. CDR3 in amino acids: CASSQDMIVHIYNEQFF. In DNA, the CDR3 is TGCGCCAGCAGCCAAGATATGATCGTACACATCTACAATGAGCAGTTCTTC.

The chain joins TRBV2 to TRBJ2-1; 14 bases align to TRBD2. The CDR3 runs 16 residues. The germline gives CDR1 SNHLY, CDR2 FYNNEI. Trimming took 5 bases from V and 6 from J; bases not matched to a gene: 6. The CDR3 region has the DNA TGTGCCAGCAGTCCGACTAGCGGGAGGGCCTTCAATGAGCAGTTCTTC. Its protein product is CASSPTSGRAFNEQFF.

The V call is TRBV7-9, the J call TRBJ2-1; TRBD2 matches at 11 bases. Germline assignment: CDR1 SEHNR and CDR2 FQNEAQ (reference sequence). The CDR3 runs 15 residues. V trimming: 5 bases; J trimming: 6 bases; junction bases outside the gene matches: 6. The DNA of the CDR3 is TGTGCCAGCAGCCCTCCGGGACTAGCGGTCAATGAGCAGTTCTTC. This codes for CASSPPGLAVNEQFF.

This chain's CDR3 is CASSFIGSVPGELFF. The CDR3 DNA sequence: TGTGCCAGCAGCTTCATCGGGTCCGTGCCCGGGGAGCTGTTTTTT. The chain couples TRBV7-2 to TRBJ2-2; D is unclear. CDR1 is SGHTA and CDR2 is FQGNSA in the germline V gene. This CDR3 is built from 15 residues. V was trimmed by 3 bases and J by 6 bases, leaving 14 bases between them.

This rearrangement joins TRBV29-1 to TRBJ1-1; D is possibly TRBD1 (6 bases). Trimming left V 6 bases short and J 0 bases short, with 17 bases between. CDR1 is SQVTM, CDR2 ANQGSEA, per germline. This CDR3 is 15 amino acids long. CDR3 region: CSVSYRVAMNTEAFF. DNA of the CDR3: TGCAGCGTCTCTTACAGGGTTGCAATGAACACTGAAGCTTTCTTT.

Only one count was recorded for this clone. The V and J genes are TRBV6-1 and TRBJ2-6; 9 nucleotides line up with TRBD1. The germline gives CDR1 MNHNS, CDR2 SASEGT. The V gene end was trimmed by 6 bases and the J gene end by 7 bases; junction bases not matched to a gene: 7. CDR3 length: 15 amino acids. Here the CDR3 DNA reads TGTGCCAGCAGCAGACAGGGGGATCGTGCCAACGTCCTGACTTTC. This sequence encodes CASSRQGDRANVLTF.

The V call is TRBV5-1, the J call TRBJ1-2; TRBD1 agrees at 10 bases. The CDR3 is made up of 14 amino acids. Germline CDR1 SGHRS, CDR2 YFSETQ. The trim removed 4 bases at V and 5 bases at J, leaving 5 bases unmatched. The CDR3 region has the DNA TGCGCCAGCAGCCTCCAGGACAGGGGGTATGGCTACACCTTC. Translating it yields CASSLQDRGYGYTF.

This chain uses TRBV25-1 with TRBJ2-5, with D tentatively TRBD2 (6 bases). The J call may be in error: the DNA end matches TRBJ2-7 better. Germline V gene lookup returns CDR1 MGHDK and CDR2 SYGVNS. This CDR3 is built from 12 residues. The CDR3 DNA follows: TGTGCCAGCAGGAGGCCGGGGGACGAGCAGTACTTC. This gives the protein CASRRPGDEQYF.

This clone has just one count. The chain couples TRBV5-1 to TRBJ2-6, with unresolved D. The ends were cut back, 0 bases at V and 2 bases at J, with 9 bases in the middle. The germline gives CDR1 SGHRS, CDR2 YFSETQ. CDR3 length equals 16 residues. CDR3 residues: CASSLGQDAGANVLTF. CDR3 coding DNA: TGCGCCAGCAGCTTGGGACAAGATGCTGGGGCCAACGTCCTGACTTTC.

This clone was seen once. Because it lacks the conserved phenylalanine or tryptophan at the end, this CDR3 is likely a read error. The chain uses TRBV15 and TRBJ1-1; 9 bases align to TRBD1. This CDR3 spans 15 amino acids. The trim removed 1 base at V and 5 bases at J, leaving 5 bases unmatched. Germline V gene sequence: CDR1 LNHNV, CDR2 YYDKDF (reference sequence). The CDR3 sequence is CATSRAQGAGTEAFL. CDR3 bases: TGTGCCACCAGCAGAGCACAGGGGGCGGGGACTGAAGCTTTCTTG.

Of note for this clone: The junction shows a germline mismatch at one end, possibly a read error. The chain joins TRBV7-6 to TRBJ2-3; 12 nucleotides match TRBD2. The CDR3 runs to 15 residues. Germline assignment: CDR1 SGHVS and CDR2 FNYEAQ. CDR3 DNA sequence: TGTGCCAGCAGCCTAGCGGGAGGGCCGACAGATACGCAGTATTTT. This encodes CASSLAGGPTDTQYF.

The chain employs TRBV7-9 and TRBJ1-2; TRBD1 might be the D (6 bases). The germline CDR1 and CDR2 sequences are SEHNR and FQNEAQ (reference sequence). V shed 3 bases and J shed 3 bases, with 17 bases lying between them. The CDR3 contains 16 residues. CDR3 coding DNA: TGTGCCAGCAGCTTCTCCTTCGGGGGGCCTCACTATGGCTACACCTTC. It specifies CASSFSFGGPHYGYTF.

This sequence joins TRBV11-2 and TRBJ2-5, with TRBD2 as a possible D gene (6 bases). The J call is uncertain, as TRBJ2-7 better fits the DNA end. The CDR3 extends over 15 amino acids. Germline CDR1 is SGHAT and CDR2 is FQNNGV. CDR3 bases: TGTGCCAGCAGGATTAGCGGAGGAAGCTCCTACGAGCAGTACTTC. It encodes CASRISGGSSYEQYF.

The CDR3 bases are TGCAGCGTATCCGACCCCGGGACACAGGACACTGAAGCTTTCTTT. It encodes CSVSDPGTQDTEAFF. J is TRBJ1-1 and V is TRBV29-1, with D possibly matching TRBD1 (6 bases). V lost 6 bases to trimming and J lost 3 bases, with 20 bases between them. The CDR3 is 15 amino acids. Germline assignment: CDR1 SQVTM and CDR2 ANQGSEA.